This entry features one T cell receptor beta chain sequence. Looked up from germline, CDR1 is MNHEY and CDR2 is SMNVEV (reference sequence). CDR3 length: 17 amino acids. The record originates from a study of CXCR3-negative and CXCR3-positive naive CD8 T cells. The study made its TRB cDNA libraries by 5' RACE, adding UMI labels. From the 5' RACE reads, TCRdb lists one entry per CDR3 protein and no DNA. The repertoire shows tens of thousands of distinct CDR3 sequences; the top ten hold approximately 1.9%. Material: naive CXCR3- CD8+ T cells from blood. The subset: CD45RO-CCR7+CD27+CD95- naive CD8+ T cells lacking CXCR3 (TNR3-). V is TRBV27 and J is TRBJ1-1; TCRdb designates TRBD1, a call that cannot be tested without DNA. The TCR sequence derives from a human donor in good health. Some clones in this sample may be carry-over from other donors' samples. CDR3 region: CASSPSQGAPGWTEAFF.